The 14 T cell receptor beta chains presented below share a single source sample, sequenced in a study of T cells in Graves' hyperthyroidism and ophthalmopathy (dated by TCRdb to the late 2010s). The library was prepared using multiplex PCR. This sample was sequenced with an Illumina HiSeq 2000. TCR beta CDR3 regions were amplified from RNA transcripts. The first round of RT-PCR for the TCR CDR3 was performed with the HTBI primer set and the Qiagen OneStep RT-PCR kit. Through fastp at Q25 and MiXCR, TCRdb rebuilt clones from the public reads, retaining in-frame beta chains. Rows are combined by CDR3 protein, so each entry shows the most common genes and DNA. The table for this sample lists more than 300,000 distinct CDR3 sequences; less than 15% of them were counted only once. Of the sample, around a tenth is held by the ten largest clones. Sequenced material: blood. The source of these receptors is a woman aged 18-30 years with Graves' hyperthyroidism.

About this clonotype: A much larger clone lies a single base off, so this may be a read error. CDR3 sequence (DNA): TGTGCCAGCAGCTTGGACTTACCTGGAGAGACCCAGTGCTTC. Its translation: CASSLDLPGETQCF. The chain couples TRBV5-6 to TRBJ2-5; D gene unclear. The CDR3 is 14 residues long. The germline gives CDR1 SGHDT, CDR2 YYEEEE.

This clonotype was counted many times. This sequence joins TRBV7-2 and TRBJ2-3; no clear D. Trimming left V 5 bases short and J 0 bases short, with 12 bases between. From germline, CDR1 is SGHTA and CDR2 FQGNSA. CDR3 length: 15 residues. The CDR3 sequence: CASSPQAGSTDTQYF. As DNA, the CDR3 is TGTGCCAGCAGCCCCCAGGCCGGTAGCACAGATACGCAGTATTTT.

This clonotype was seen many times. The chain couples TRBV11-2 to TRBJ2-5; the D call may be TRBD1 or TRBD2 (5 bases each). Germline CDR1 SGHAT, CDR2 FQNNGV. Trimming took 5 bases from V and 5 from J, leaving 18 bases between them. The CDR3 runs 15 residues. CDR3 region: CASSPPGWGGETQYF. The DNA of the CDR3 is TGTGCCAGCAGCCCACCTGGCTGGGGCGGGGAGACCCAGTACTTC.

This clonotype has only a few counts. The chain joins TRBV4-3 to TRBJ2-3; 9 bases are a match to TRBD2. Germline V CDR1 and CDR2: LGHNA, YSLEER. CDR3 size: 18 residues. Trimming at V came to 0 bases and at J to 0 bases, leaving 7 bases not matched to a gene. The CDR3: CASSQERPLAGSTDTQYF. For the CDR3, the DNA is TGCGCCAGCAGCCAAGAAAGACCCCTAGCGGGGAGCACAGATACGCAGTATTTT.

The rearrangement links TRBV24-1 to TRBJ2-1; maybe TRBD2 (6 bases). CDR1 and CDR2 from the germline V gene are KGHDR and SFDVKD. The CDR3 runs to 13 residues. V lost 5 bases and J 8 bases, leaving 12 bases between the germline ends. The CDR3 loop reads CATSAGVSYEQFF. The CDR3 region has the DNA TGTGCCACCAGTGCGGGAGTATCATATGAGCAGTTCTTC.

Worth noting for this clonotype: Germline and junction disagree at one end, which may indicate a read error. The CDR3 region has the DNA TGTGCCGGCAGTTCTGTCGGGAGCCTCGTGGAGCAGTTCTTC. The encoded protein is CAGSSVGSLVEQFF. The rearrangement uses TRBV28 and TRBJ2-1; D is possibly TRBD2 (6 bases). CDR3 size: 14 residues. The V gene's germline CDR1 is MDHEN and CDR2 SYDVKM.

The table lists this clonotype with many counts. This chain links TRBV5-1 with TRBJ1-1, with a tentative D call TRBD1 (5 bases). The CDR3 has 13 amino acids. The germline CDR1 and CDR2 sequences are SGHRS and YFSETQ. Trimming pared 5 bases from V and 4 bases from J, leaving 12 bases between. The CDR3 DNA sequence: TGCGCCAGCAGTTATTCTACAGGCACTGAAGCTTTCTTT. Its protein product is CASSYSTGTEAFF. Based on the CDR3 plus reference TRBV5-1 and TRBJ1-1, the full variable domain is KAGVTQTPRYLIKTRGQQVTLSCSPISGHRSVSWYQQTPGQGLQFLFEYFSETQRNKGNFPGRFSGRQFSNSRSEMNVSTLELGDSALYLCASSYSTGTEAFFGQGTRLTVV.

The gene calls are TRBV4-1 and TRBJ1-2; D is possibly TRBD1 (5 bases). Germline CDR1 and CDR2: MGHRA and YSYEKL. The CDR3 runs 13 residues. Trimming stripped 4 bases from V and 12 bases from J, with 18 bases between. The CDR3 sequence is CASSPGYPGTNTF. Written as DNA, the CDR3 is TGCGCCAGCAGCCCAGGATACCCTGGGACGAACACCTTC.

V is TRBV19 and J is TRBJ1-5; the D is unclear. The CDR3 spans 13 residues. Germline-derived CDR1 and CDR2 are LNHDA and SQIVND (reference sequence). V lost 3 bases and J lost 4, with 7 bases in between. CDR3 coding DNA: TGTGCCAGTAGTATTCCCCTAAATCAGCCCCAGCATTTT. Protein sequence: CASSIPLNQPQHF.

This clonotype has at least ten counts. The chain recombines TRBV5-1 with TRBJ2-7, with TRBD1 matching 9 bases. CDR3 size: 17 residues. The germline gives CDR1 SGHRS, CDR2 YFSETQ. V was pared by 2 bases and J by 2 bases, with 11 bases of the junction left unmatched. The CDR3 reads CASSFKPRDRDTYEQYF. The CDR3, as DNA: TGCGCCAGCAGCTTCAAACCCCGGGACAGGGATACCTACGAGCAGTACTTC.

J is TRBJ1-5 and V is TRBV6-2 or TRBV6-3, with a possible D match to TRBD1 (5 bases). Germline CDR1 MNHEY, CDR2 SVGEGT. The CDR3 covers 16 residues. Trimming removed 0 bases at V and 1 base at J, with 10 bases between. CDR3 bases: TGTGCCAGCAGTTACTCCCTCGGGGGGAGCAATCAGCCCCAGCATTTT. Protein: CASSYSLGGSNQPQHF.

In its sample, this clonotype was seen many times. The chain employs TRBV24-1 and TRBJ2-3; 7 nucleotides agree with TRBD2. V lost 3 bases and J lost 2; bases outside the gene matches: 7. The CDR3 runs to 16 residues. Germline V lookup: CDR1 KGHDR, CDR2 SFDVKD. CDR3 sequence: CATSDTGGPDTDTQYF. The CDR3 DNA reads as TGTGCCACCAGTGATACGGGGGGACCCGACACAGATACGCAGTATTTT.

This clonotype was observed many times. The chain joins TRBV3-1 to TRBJ2-1; 10 nucleotides line up with TRBD2. CDR3 length: 15 amino acids. Looked up from germline, CDR1 is LGHDT and CDR2 is YNNKEL (reference sequence). The ends lost 4 bases at V and 10 bases at J; junction bases unmatched: 10. In DNA, the CDR3 is TGTGCCAGCAGCCCTTTCAGCGGGGGGGCCGCCGAGCAGTTCTTC. As protein: CASSPFSGGAAEQFF.

This clonotype was seen repeatedly, ten times or more. The V gene is TRBV28, the J gene TRBJ1-3, with 9 bases fitting TRBD1. J was trimmed by 0 bases and V by 4 bases; bases with no gene match: 7. The CDR3 runs to 17 residues. The germline V gene encodes CDR1 MDHEN and CDR2 SYDVKM. Here the CDR3 reads CASSSGTGILSGNTIYF. The CDR3 DNA reads as TGTGCCAGCAGTTCCGGGACAGGGATACTCTCTGGAAACACCATATATTTT.